A single sample is the source of the 25 T cell receptor beta chains below, sequenced in a study of tissue T cells after allogeneic stem cell transplantation. Profiled with immunoSEQ multiplex PCR; TCRdb holds only in-frame clones, not every one. The data hold about 48,000 clones, with 73% observed a single time. Input material: sorted cells pooled from one or two spleens. The receptors were gathered from a pool of C57BL/6 mice in good health.

Comment on this clone: The gene symbols are mouse symbols. Read coverage stops 1 residue before the CDR3 terminus; the germline J gene supplies the remainder. V is TRBV20 and J is TRBJ1-4, with TRBD1 identical over 8 bases. There are 14 residues in the CDR3. CDR1 and CDR2 from the germline V gene are GFQATS and STVNSAI. V lost 1 base and J lost 5; bases outside the gene matches: 3. CDR3 bases read: TGTGGTGCTAGGGCAGGACAGGGTAACGAAAGATTATTT. It codes for CGARAGQGNERLF. The full CDR3 protein is CGARAGQGNERLFF.

With regard to this clone: The genes are named according to mouse. The read stops 1 residue short of the end of the CDR3; the missing end is completed from the germline J gene. This chain connects TRBV16 to TRBJ2-7; D is uncertain. The V gene lost 1 base and the J gene lost 1 base, with 2 bases spanning the gap. Germline CDR1 is SGHSA and CDR2 is FRNQAP. This CDR3 contains 12 residues. Incomplete CDR3 DNA: TGTGCAAGCAGCTTAGGGTCCTATGAACAGTAC. This gives the protein CASSLGSYEQY. The full-length CDR3 reads as CASSLGSYEQYF.

With respect to this clone: Each gene name is a mouse one. The read gets to within 1 residue of the CDR3 end, and the germline J gene fills in the rest. V usage is TRBV3 and J usage is TRBJ2-4; D not resolved. There are 14 residues in the CDR3. Germline V lookup: CDR1 SNHLY, CDR2 FYNGKV (reference sequence). Trimming cost V 5 bases and J 0 bases, with 9 bases left between them. CDR3 loop: CASSVQKSQNTLYF. The sequenced part of the CDR3 DNA is TGTGCCAGCAGCGTACAGAAGAGTCAAAACACCTTGTAC.

As regards this clone: Genes and germline are mouse. The read terminates 1 residue ahead of where the CDR3 ends, so the germline J gene completes it. The rearrangement joins TRBV4 to TRBJ1-1; D ambiguous. Trimming pared 3 bases from V and 3 bases from J, leaving 5 bases between. The V gene's germline CDR1 is LGHDT and CDR2 YNNKQL (reference sequence). This CDR3 comprises 12 residues. CDR3 bases read: TGTGCCAGCAGCTATCGGGACACAGAAGTCTTC. As protein: CASSYRDTEVF. The whole CDR3 reads CASSYRDTEVFF.

Regarding this clone: Mouse names are used for the genes. The sequence runs out 1 residue before the end of the CDR3; the remainder is reconstructed from the germline J gene. This chain uses TRBV13-2 with TRBJ2-7; perhaps TRBD1 as D (5 bases). This CDR3 spans 15 amino acids. V lost 0 bases and J lost 0, with 10 bases in between. CDR1 is NNHNN, CDR2 SYGAGS, per germline (reference sequence). The CDR3 spells CASGDGAGNSYEQYF. The covered CDR3 bases are TGTGCCAGCGGTGATGGGGCAGGGAACTCCTATGAACAGTAC.

For this clone: Mouse gene names and germline throughout. With the read ending 1 residue before the CDR3 end, the germline J gene is used to fill in that end. The chain recombines TRBV2 with TRBJ2-3, with D possibly being TRBD1 (6 bases). In germline, CDR1 is LGHNA, CDR2 YSYQKL. This CDR3 has 14 residues. The V and J ends lost 2 bases and 0 bases respectively, with 6 bases between them. CDR3 DNA (partial): TGTGCCAGCAGCCAACAGGGGAGTGCAGAAACGCTGTAT. Residues: CASSQQGSAETLY. The CDR3, in full, reads CASSQQGSAETLYF.

This clone has more than one count but fewer than ten. Gene names and germline refer to mouse. The read falls 1 residue short of the CDR3 end, and the missing part is taken from the germline J gene. This specimen includes other DNA sequences encoding the same CDR3. The gene calls are TRBV13-2 and TRBJ2-7, with a tentative D call TRBD1 (6 bases). The CDR3 runs 11 residues. Germline V gives CDR1 NNHNN, CDR2 SYGAGS (reference sequence). With 5 bases removed from V and 4 bases from J, the gap between germline ends came to 7 bases. Partial CDR3 DNA: TGTGCCAGCGGGGGACAATATGAACAGTAC. Its translation is CASGGQYEQY. In full, the CDR3 is CASGGQYEQYF.

Remarks on this clone: Mouse names are used for the genes. The CDR3 extends 1 residue past the end of the read, so its final part is completed from the germline J gene. The chain recombines TRBV3 with TRBJ2-5, with 8 bases identical to TRBD2. This CDR3 has 14 amino acids. Germline V CDR1 and CDR2: SNHLY, FYNGKV (reference sequence). Trimming removed 3 bases from V and 5 bases from J; junction bases left unmatched: 4. CDR3 DNA, as far as it was read: TGTGCCAGCAGCTTGGGGGGGCGCTTAGACACCCAGTAC. Translating gives CASSLGGRLDTQY. The CDR3 in full is CASSLGGRLDTQYF.

The sample holds a few counts of this clone. All gene names here are mouse names. The read stops 1 residue short of the end of the CDR3; the missing end is completed from the germline J gene. This chain uses TRBV31 with TRBJ1-5; TRBD1 agrees at 10 bases. The CDR3 loop spans 16 amino acids. CDR1 and CDR2 (germline): GKSSPN, SITVG. The V segment lost 3 bases and the J segment 3 bases; nucleotides outside the gene matches: 8. CDR3 residues: CAWSPRDRGANQAPLF. The CDR3 DNA, read in part, is TGTGCCTGGAGCCCCCGGGACAGGGGTGCCAACCAGGCTCCGCTT.

Remarks on this clone: Mouse names are used for the genes. The DNA ends 1 residue before the CDR3 does, and the rest of the CDR3 is filled in from the germline J gene. This chain uses TRBV13-2 with TRBJ1-2, with TRBD1 identical over 8 bases. CDR3 length equals 14 residues. CDR1 is NNHNN, CDR2 SYGAGS, per germline (reference sequence). V lost 1 base, J lost 3 bases, and 2 bases stayed unmatched. The sequenced CDR3 bases are TGTGCCAGCGGTGATCCAGGGGGCTACTCCGACTACACC. This codes for CASGDPGGYSDYT. The entire CDR3 reads CASGDPGGYSDYTF.

Remarks on this clone: Germline and genes here are mouse. The observed sequence ends 1 residue before the CDR3 terminus, with the missing tail filled in from the germline J gene. This chain joins TRBV14 and TRBJ2-1; D is perhaps TRBD1 (7 bases). The CDR3 contains 13 residues. The V end lost 5 bases, the J end lost 6 bases, and 12 bases lay between the germline ends. From germline, CDR1 is SGHDT and CDR2 FRDEAV. The CDR3 protein is CASSPQGGAEQFF. The covered CDR3 bases are TGTGCCAGCAGCCCTCAGGGGGGTGCTGAGCAGTTC.

Regarding this clone: Genes and germline come from the mouse. The sequenced fragment ends 1 residue before the CDR3 boundary, so the rest is inferred from the germline J gene. The genes are TRBV5 and TRBJ1-4, with D unclear. CDR1 is LGHNA, CDR2 YNLKQL, per germline (reference sequence). The V and J ends lost 0 bases and 0 bases respectively, with 5 bases between them. This CDR3 region has 15 residues. The CDR3 is CASSQDRLSNERLFF. The CDR3 bases that were read are TGTGCCAGCAGCCAAGACAGACTTTCCAACGAAAGATTATTT.

A remark on this clone: Germline and genes: mouse. From the germline J gene comes the end of the CDR3, since the read stops 1 residue before it. The chain uses TRBV19 and TRBJ2-4; D not resolved. Germline V CDR1 and CDR2: FNHDT, SITEND (reference sequence). Between the trimmed V and J ends, which lost 1 base and 4 bases, there was a span of 4 bases. The CDR3 has 12 amino acids. The sequenced part of the CDR3 DNA is TGTGCCAGCAGTATACCCAAAAACACCTTGTAC. Translation: CASSIPKNTLY. The complete CDR3 reads CASSIPKNTLYF. The variable domain in full, completed from reference TRBV19 and TRBJ2-4, reads GGIITQTPKFLIGQEGQKLTLKCQQNFNHDTMYWYRQDSGKGLRLIYYSITENDLQKGDLSEGYDASREKKSSFSLTVTSAQKNEMAVFLCASSIPKNTLYFGAGTRLSVL.

Remarks on this clone: The gene names here belong to mouse. From the germline J gene comes the end of the CDR3, since the read stops 1 residue before it. V and J are TRBV14 and TRBJ2-5; 7 nucleotides align to TRBD1. The CDR3 runs 13 residues. Germline CDR1 is SGHDT and CDR2 is FRDEAV. The J segment lost 5 bases and the V segment lost 3 bases, leaving 3 bases of the junction unmatched. The CDR3 protein is CASSYRGGDTQYF. The DNA read from the CDR3 is TGTGCCAGCAGTTACAGGGGAGGAGACACCCAGTAC.

Turning to this clone: The gene symbols are mouse symbols. The read ends 1 residue before the CDR3 terminus; that terminus is restored from the germline J gene. The V gene is TRBV3, the J gene TRBJ1-2, with TRBD1 matching over 8 bases. The length of the CDR3 is 13 residues. Germline CDR1 and CDR2: SNHLY and FYNGKV (reference sequence). Trimming removed 5 bases from V and 2 bases from J; junction bases left unmatched: 1. CDR3 region: CASSRTGNSDYTF. The covered CDR3 bases are TGTGCCAGCAGCCGGACAGGGAACTCCGACTACACC.

Turning to this clone: Gene labels here are mouse ones. The CDR3 end lies 1 residue beyond the end of the read and is filled in from the germline J gene. This sequence joins TRBV29 and TRBJ1-1; 9 nucleotides align to TRBD1. Germline CDR1 and CDR2: MSHET and SYDVDS. CDR3 length equals 14 residues. V dropped 6 bases and J dropped 1; count of bases not matched to a gene: 3. The DNA read from the CDR3 is TGTGCTAGCAGCAAGGGACAGGGGAACACAGAAGTCTTC. Translated, it gives CASSKGQGNTEVF. The entire CDR3 is CASSKGQGNTEVFF.

This clone appeared a single time. Mouse names are used for the genes. The sequenced fragment ends 1 residue before the CDR3 boundary, so the rest is inferred from the germline J gene. The chain recombines TRBV13-3 with TRBJ1-1; 9 nucleotides agree with TRBD1. The junction had 4 bases not matched to a gene; V was cut back by 0 bases and J by 4 bases. This CDR3 is 15 amino acids long. Per the germline V gene, CDR1 is NNHDY and CDR2 is SYVADS. CDR3 DNA (partial): TGTGCCAGCAGTGATGACGGACAGGGGAGCACAGAAGTCTTC. It encodes CASSDDGQGSTEVF. The entire CDR3 sequence reads CASSDDGQGSTEVFF.

Regarding this clone: Mouse gene names apply. The read ends 1 residue before the CDR3 terminus; that terminus is restored from the germline J gene. V usage is TRBV31 and J usage is TRBJ1-6; 10 nucleotides align to TRBD1. TRBJ1-6 is designated an ORF whose function remains uncertain. This CDR3 region has 16 residues. The V gene end was trimmed by 0 bases and the J gene end by 7 bases; junction bases not matched to a gene: 6. Germline V gene sequence: CDR1 GKSSPN, CDR2 SITVG. The CDR3 reads CAWSLEDRGRNSPLYF. Partial CDR3 DNA: TGTGCCTGGAGTCTAGAAGACAGGGGGCGCAATTCGCCCCTCTAC.

Note on this clone: Gene labels here are mouse ones. The read ends 1 residue shy of where the CDR3 ends; the end is completed using the germline J gene. This rearrangement joins TRBV1 to TRBJ2-7, with D maybe TRBD2 (5 bases). This CDR3 is 13 amino acids long. Germline V gene data show CDR1 as NSQYPW and CDR2 as LRSPGD (reference sequence). V was shortened by 2 bases and J by 4 bases, with 9 bases between the two germline ends. This CDR3 reads CTCSALLDYEQYF. The DNA read from the CDR3 is TGCACCTGCAGTGCACTACTGGATTATGAACAGTAC.

Concerning this clone itself: Gene names denote mouse genes. Read sequence stops 1 residue before the CDR3 end, and the germline J gene provides the missing end. The chain links TRBV31 to TRBJ1-3, with unresolved D. The CDR3 runs 14 residues. Germline V lookup: CDR1 GKSSPN, CDR2 SITVG. V dropped 0 bases and J dropped 1 base, with 7 bases sitting between them. CDR3 protein: CAWSLRASGNTLYF. The covered CDR3 bases are TGTGCCTGGAGTCTTCGGGCCTCTGGAAATACGCTCTAT.

Points on this clone: Gene names are the mouse ones. Read data end 1 residue before the CDR3 end; the end is taken from the germline J gene. The chain combines TRBV4 with TRBJ1-1, with TRBD1 as a possible D gene (6 bases). Trimming removed 4 bases from V and 5 bases from J, with 8 bases in between. Germline CDR1 reads LGHDT; CDR2 reads YNNKQL (reference sequence). CDR3 size: 12 residues. CDR3 sequence: CASSLGTTEVFF. The CDR3 DNA, read in part, is TGTGCCAGCAGCTTGGGGACAACAGAAGTCTTC.

In this sample, this clone turned up a few times. Here the gene names and germline are mouse. The read finishes 1 residue shy of the CDR3 end, and the germline J gene is used to complete it. This rearrangement joins TRBV5 to TRBJ2-7; 8 bases are a match to TRBD2. The CDR3 loop spans 15 amino acids. Germline V gene lookup returns CDR1 LGHNA and CDR2 YNLKQL (reference sequence). V shed 0 bases and J 4 bases; nucleotides not matched to a gene: 5. Partial CDR3 DNA: TGTGCCAGCAGCCAAGATGGGCTGGGGGGTTATGAACAGTAC. This encodes CASSQDGLGGYEQY. The entire CDR3 protein is CASSQDGLGGYEQYF.

Of note for this clone: Germline and genes: mouse. The read terminates 1 residue ahead of where the CDR3 ends, so the germline J gene completes it. J is TRBJ1-3 and V is TRBV13-3; D is uncertain. Deletions cut 0 bases from V and 0 bases from J, with 7 bases between. The CDR3 sequence is 15 residues long. Germline V gives CDR1 NNHDY, CDR2 SYVADS. CDR3 sequence: CASSDETNSGNTLYF. Incomplete CDR3 DNA: TGTGCCAGCAGTGATGAGACAAATTCTGGAAATACGCTCTAT.

On this clone: Gene names and germline match the mouse. The CDR3 end lies 1 residue beyond the end of the read and is filled in from the germline J gene. The J gene is TRBJ2-7, the V gene TRBV13-1; no definite D call. The CDR3 runs to 13 residues. Germline values: CDR1 NSHNY, CDR2 SYGAGN. Trimming shortened V by 1 base and J by 0 bases, and 5 bases separated the two germline ends. The CDR3 spells CASSDNISYEQYF. CDR3 bases read: TGTGCCAGCAGTGATAACATCTCCTATGAACAGTAC.

This clone was observed a single time. The gene names given are mouse names. Read coverage stops 1 residue before the CDR3 terminus; the germline J gene supplies the remainder. The rearrangement uses TRBV13-2 and TRBJ2-2; D is uncertain. V lost 0 bases and J lost 2, with 5 bases in between. The CDR3 runs to 14 residues. Germline V gene data show CDR1 as NNHNN and CDR2 as SYGAGS (reference sequence). CDR3 in amino acids: CASGDGVNTGQLYF. The sequenced part of the CDR3 DNA is TGTGCCAGCGGTGATGGGGTGAACACCGGGCAGCTCTAC.